This T cell receptor beta chain came from a study of cytomegalovirus exposure and HLA in healthy donors. For the study at large: A subsequent analysis stated that the 120 or so validation repertoires were run on the same platform as the 550 to 750 first-cohort repertoires. Findings and caveats of the study: According to a subsequent analysis, TCR clusters from the first cohort were inclined to appear together in the 130 or so validation repertoires.

Sequencing used immunoSEQ multiplex PCR; TCRdb keeps in-frame clones, though not all of them. The sample holds over 200,000 clones, roughly 85% seen once. This clone was seen only once. What it binds is not known. It was the roughly 110-subject validation cohort, separate from the roughly 700-subject first cohort, to which the donors belonged. Trimming removed 5 bases from V and 3 bases from J; junction bases left unmatched: 9. Germline lookup yields CDR1 MNHEY and CDR2 SMNVEV (reference sequence). This CDR3 contains 15 residues. The genes are TRBV27 and TRBJ2-7, with 8 nucleotides matching TRBD1. The sequenced sample was PBMCs. The origin of this receptor is a young woman in good health and CMV-seronegative. CDR3 nucleotide sequence: TGTGCCAGCAGTCCCGCGGGGACAGGTGTCTACGAGCAGTACTTC. It translates to CASSPAGTGVYEQYF.